In this sample, the clone carrying this T cell receptor (beta chain) turned up many times. TCRdb reanalysed the RT-PCR reads using MiXCR and keeps one entry per CDR3 protein. The profile shows 550,000 to 750,000 distinct CDR3 sequences, approximately 15% of them singletons. The specimen sequenced was memory CD4+ T cells from blood. The source is a female donor in good health, serving as a healthy control.

The CDR3 coding sequence is TGTGCCAGCAGCCGGACAGGGGTCACTGAAGCTTTCTTT. Protein product: CASSRTGVTEAFF. The V call is TRBV7-3, the J call TRBJ1-1, with 9 positions matching TRBD1. The CDR3 is 13 residues long. Trimming cost V 5 bases and J 4 bases; bases outside gene matches: 2. From germline, CDR1 is SGHTA and CDR2 FQGTGA. The full variable domain, in which reference TRBV7-3 and TRBJ1-1 provide the parts outside the CDR3, is GAGVSQTPSNKVTEKGKYVELRCDPISGHTALYWYRQSLGQGPEFLIYFQGTGAADDSGLPNDRFFAVRPEGSVSTLKIQRTERGDSAVYLCASSRTGVTEAFFGQGTRLTVV.